Listed here are 29 T cell receptor beta chains from one sample, sequenced in a study of blood T cell repertoires in COVID-19. Measured with immunoSEQ multiplex PCR; TCRdb has only the in-frame clones, and not every one. The table has 250,000 to 300,000 clones, 80% to 90% seen once. The sample comprised peripheral blood. These receptors were taken from a woman aged 65 to 85 with COVID-19, enrolled during active disease.

V is TRBV27 and J is TRBJ2-3; 11 nucleotides agree with TRBD2. This CDR3 has 18 amino acids. CDR1 and CDR2 from the germline V gene are MNHEY and SMNVEV (reference sequence). J gave up 2 bases and V 2 bases, and 9 bases lay outside the gene matches. CDR3 loop: CASSLGSLAGGPTDTQYF. For the CDR3, the DNA is TGTGCCAGCAGTTTAGGAAGTTTAGCGGGGGGGCCCACAGATACGCAGTATTTT.

The gene calls are TRBV5-8 and TRBJ1-2, with TRBD1 identical over 7 bases. The CDR3 consists of 14 residues. J lost 6 bases, V lost 1 base, and 6 bases had no gene match. Germline lookup yields CDR1 SGHTS and CDR2 YDEGEE. The CDR3 sequence is CASSLMGQSDGYTF. CDR3 bases: TGTGCCAGCAGCTTGATGGGACAGAGCGATGGCTACACCTTC.

The rearrangement uses TRBV3-1 (or the pseudogene TRBV3-2) and TRBJ2-1, with 9 bases that match TRBD2. The V gene end was trimmed by 0 bases and the J gene end by 9 bases; junction bases not matched to a gene: 9. The CDR3 length is 16 residues. In germline, CDR1 is LGHDT, CDR2 YNNKEL (reference sequence). The CDR3: CASSQEETSGGGEQFF. The CDR3 DNA follows: TGTGCCAGCAGCCAAGAGGAGACTAGCGGAGGAGGTGAGCAGTTCTTC.

V usage is TRBV19 and J usage is TRBJ2-7; perhaps TRBD2 as D (5 bases). The CDR3 extends over 14 amino acids. Germline CDR1 and CDR2: LNHDA and SQIVND (reference sequence). Trimming pared 6 bases from V and 0 bases from J, leaving 12 bases between. The CDR3 loop reads CASRRTSVSYEQYF. In DNA form, the CDR3 reads TGTGCCAGTAGGAGAACTAGTGTCTCCTACGAGCAGTACTTC.

J is TRBJ1-2 and V is TRBV6-5; D call uncertain. Looked up from germline, CDR1 is MNHEY and CDR2 is SVGAGI. The CDR3 runs 14 residues. V dropped 6 bases and J dropped 6 bases, with 17 bases sitting between them. The CDR3 loop is CASSHGGGPNGYTF. In DNA form, the CDR3 reads TGTGCCAGCAGCCACGGAGGAGGCCCCAATGGCTACACCTTC.

This chain joins TRBV7-2 and TRBJ1-1; 7 nucleotides line up with TRBD1. Germline CDR1 and CDR2: SGHTA and FQGNSA. The junction had 11 bases not matched to a gene; V was cut back by 2 bases and J by 8 bases. The CDR3 totals 15 residues. This CDR3 reads CASSLYQGVREEAFF. The DNA of the CDR3 is TGTGCCAGCAGCTTATATCAGGGGGTCCGCGAAGAAGCTTTCTTT.

The chain is built from TRBV10-1 and TRBJ1-1; 7 nucleotides agree with TRBD1. The CDR3 covers 12 residues. Per the germline V gene, CDR1 is WNHNN and CDR2 is SYGVQD (reference sequence). V lost 11 bases to trimming and J lost 6 bases; unmatched junction nucleotides: 9. The CDR3 nucleotides are TGCGCCGGGGAGGAAGGACAGGCTGAAGCTTTCTTT. Translation gives CAGEEGQAEAFF.

This clone has just one count. The chain carries TRBV29-1 and TRBJ1-2; 8 bases match TRBD1. The CDR3 is 13 residues long. After removal of 7 bases from V and 2 bases from J, the junction contained 6 bases not matched to a gene. From germline, CDR1 is SQVTM and CDR2 ANQGSEA. The CDR3 DNA reads as TGCAGCGCCAGGGGACAGGCAAACTATGGCTACACCTTC. Protein sequence: CSARGQANYGYTF.

A single count supports this clone. This chain connects TRBV19 to TRBJ2-7, with D possibly being TRBD1 (6 bases). The CDR3 contains 15 residues. Germline CDR1 LNHDA, CDR2 SQIVND (reference sequence). V lost 5 bases to trimming and J lost 0 bases, with 14 bases between them. The CDR3 DNA follows: TGTGCCAGTAGTTACAGGGCACTCAACTCCTACGAGCAGTACTTC. Translation: CASSYRALNSYEQYF. The variable domain in full, completed from reference TRBV19 and TRBJ2-7, reads DGGITQSPKYLFRKEGQNVTLSCEQNLNHDAMYWYRQDPGQGLRLIYYSQIVNDFQKGDIAEGYSVSREKKESFPLTVTSAQKNPTAFYLCASSYRALNSYEQYFGPGTRLTVT.

The V and J genes are TRBV6-5 and TRBJ2-2; D may be TRBD2 (5 bases). Germline CDR1 and CDR2: MNHEY and SVGAGI. This CDR3 is built from 13 residues. Trimming took off 10 bases at V and 5 bases at J, with 14 bases between the two ends. The CDR3 protein is CATHGGGTGELFF. The CDR3 DNA is TGTGCCACCCACGGAGGTGGTACCGGGGAGCTGTTTTTT.

The chain uses TRBV7-2 and TRBJ2-3, with D uncertain. The V end was cut by 3 bases, the J end by 2 bases, with 9 bases between. The CDR3 is 14 amino acids. Germline CDR1 reads SGHTA; CDR2 reads FQGNSA. The CDR3 nucleotides read TGTGCCAGCAGCTTCTCCCTCTTCACAGATACGCAGTATTTT. Residues: CASSFSLFTDTQYF.

The chain is built from TRBV5-1 and TRBJ2-7, with 8 bases fitting TRBD2. Per germline, CDR1 SGHRS and CDR2 YFSETQ. Germline trimming cut 2 bases from V and 0 bases from J; bases unmatched to any gene: 4. This CDR3 is built from 15 residues. The CDR3 loop is CASSLPSGSSYEQYF. Here the CDR3 DNA reads TGCGCCAGCAGCTTACCTAGCGGGTCCTCCTACGAGCAGTACTTC.

The CDR3 nucleotides are TGTGCCAGTAGTCCTTCCAGGGGGCAGGAAGGAAACACCATATATTTT. Translation: CASSPSRGQEGNTIYF. The V call is TRBV19, the J call TRBJ1-3, with 8 bases identical to TRBD1. J was trimmed by 4 bases and V by 5 bases; bases with no gene match: 10. CDR3 length: 16 amino acids. Germline V gene lookup returns CDR1 LNHDA and CDR2 SQIVND (reference sequence).

This chain uses TRBV7-9 with TRBJ1-1; no firm D call. This CDR3 is built from 13 residues. CDR1 is SEHNR and CDR2 is FQNEAQ in the germline V gene (reference sequence). V gave up 3 bases and J gave up 2 bases, with 7 bases separating them. The CDR3: CASSFVLNTEAFF. In nucleotides, the CDR3 is TGTGCCAGCAGCTTTGTATTAAACACTGAAGCTTTCTTT.

The chain combines TRBV9 with TRBJ1-1; D is undetermined. Germline loops: CDR1 SGDLS, CDR2 YYNGEE. Trimming left V 4 bases short and J 3 bases short, with 16 bases between. The CDR3 has 15 amino acids. The CDR3 protein is CASSPQGGLDTEAFF. In nucleotides, the CDR3 is TGTGCCAGCAGCCCGCAAGGAGGGTTGGACACTGAAGCTTTCTTT.

This sequence joins TRBV14 and TRBJ1-2; 9 nucleotides agree with TRBD1. The length of the CDR3 is 18 residues. Germline V gene lookup returns CDR1 SGHDN and CDR2 FVKESK. The trim removed 4 bases at V and 4 bases at J, leaving 16 bases unmatched. DNA of the CDR3: TGTGCCAGCAGCCCTGGGTGGACAGGGGAGAGGAAAGTCTATGGCTACACCTTC. Its translation: CASSPGWTGERKVYGYTF.

This clone appeared once. The chain uses TRBV19 and TRBJ2-3; 15 bases line up with TRBD2. The J segment lost 1 base and the V segment lost 4 bases, leaving 6 bases of the junction unmatched. The germline V gene has CDR1 LNHDA and CDR2 SQIVND (reference sequence). The CDR3 length is 18 residues. The CDR3 loop is CASSNGLAGGLGTDTQYF. The CDR3 DNA follows: TGTGCCAGTAGTAACGGACTAGCGGGGGGGCTGGGCACAGATACGCAGTATTTT.

This rearrangement joins TRBV5-1 to TRBJ2-3, with 10 bases aligning to TRBD1. Unmatched junction bases numbered 3, after V lost 4 bases and J lost 4 bases. CDR1 and CDR2 from the germline V gene are SGHRS and YFSETQ. The CDR3 is made up of 14 amino acids. CDR3 sequence: CASSAGQGADTQYF. For the CDR3, the DNA is TGCGCCAGCAGCGCTGGACAGGGGGCAGATACGCAGTATTTT.

The V call is TRBV27, the J call TRBJ2-5; D call uncertain. CDR3 length equals 13 residues. The V and J ends lost 7 bases and 1 base respectively, with 10 bases between them. Germline V gene data show CDR1 as MNHEY and CDR2 as SMNVEV (reference sequence). The CDR3 bases are TGTGCCAGCACCTTCCTACCCCAAGAGACCCAGTACTTC. This codes for CASTFLPQETQYF.

To note about this clone: Other nucleotide sequences in the sample specify the same CDR3. This rearrangement joins TRBV18 to TRBJ1-2; perhaps TRBD1 as D (5 bases). CDR3 length equals 13 residues. Trimming shortened V by 3 bases and J by 3 bases, and 8 bases separated the two germline ends. The germline CDR1 and CDR2 sequences are KGHSH and LQKENI. CDR3 coding DNA: TGTGCCAGCTCACCTACGACAGACTATGGCTACACCTTC. Residues: CASSPTTDYGYTF.

V and J are TRBV7-2 and TRBJ1-6; 8 nucleotides align to TRBD1. This CDR3 has 16 amino acids. The V and J ends lost 5 bases and 5 bases, in that order; junction bases with no gene match: 8. Germline V lookup: CDR1 SGHTA, CDR2 FQGNSA. The CDR3 DNA follows: TGTGCCAGCAGCGACGGAGGACAGGGAAATAATTCACCCCTCCACTTT. Amino acid sequence: CASSDGGQGNNSPLHF.

The chain carries TRBV30 and TRBJ1-3, with D possibly TRBD1 on 5 matching bases. Germline V gene sequence: CDR1 GTSNPN, CDR2 SVGIG (reference sequence). The CDR3 spans 14 residues. With 4 bases removed from V and 2 bases from J, the gap between germline ends came to 12 bases. Here the CDR3 reads CAWTYQGAGNTIYF. CDR3 nucleotide sequence: TGTGCCTGGACTTACCAGGGTGCTGGAAACACCATATATTTT.

The CDR3 nucleotides are TGTGCCAGCAGTGATTGGTACTCGGGGACCTACGAGCAGTACTTC. It specifies CASSDWYSGTYEQYF. The rearrangement joins TRBV6-1 to TRBJ2-7; a weak D match, TRBD2 (5 bases). V lost 3 bases to trimming and J lost 2 bases, with 14 bases between them. Germline V CDR1 and CDR2: MNHNS, SASEGT. The length of the CDR3 is 15 residues.

The chain recombines TRBV7-8 with TRBJ2-5, with unresolved D. Between the trimmed V and J ends, which lost 2 bases and 2 bases, there was a span of 6 bases. Germline values: CDR1 SGHVS, CDR2 FQNEAQ. The CDR3 length is 13 residues. CDR3 sequence (DNA): TGTGCCAGCAGCTTACAGCGTCAAGAGACCCAGTACTTC. Translation gives CASSLQRQETQYF.

CDR3 residues: CASSQDPGRLNSGNTIYF. The CDR3 bases are TGCGCCAGCAGCCAAGATCCCGGCAGACTGAACTCTGGAAACACCATATATTTT. The chain uses TRBV4-1 and TRBJ1-3, with unresolved D. Germline V gives CDR1 MGHRA, CDR2 YSYEKL. V was trimmed by 0 bases and J by 0 bases, leaving 15 bases between them. This CDR3 spans 18 amino acids.

The chain uses TRBV2 and TRBJ2-5, with 8 bases fitting TRBD2. CDR1 SNHLY and CDR2 FYNNEI come from the germline V gene. This CDR3 has 15 amino acids. The ends lost 2 bases at V and 1 base at J; junction bases unmatched: 3. CDR3 loop: CASSETGGVQETQYF. CDR3 in DNA: TGTGCCAGCAGTGAAACGGGGGGGGTCCAAGAGACCCAGTACTTC. The entire variable domain, with the rest obtained from reference TRBV2 and TRBJ2-5, is as follows: EPEVTQTPSHQVTQMGQEVILRCVPISNHLYFYWYRQILGQKVEFLVSFYNNEISEKSEIFDDQFSVERPDGSNFTLKIRSTKLEDSAMYFCASSETGGVQETQYFGPGTRLLVL.

The chain employs TRBV14 and TRBJ2-7; 7 bases are a match to TRBD1. The CDR3 is 15 amino acids. V was clipped by 5 bases and J by 0 bases; unmatched bases: 7. Germline assignment: CDR1 SGHDN and CDR2 FVKESK. Here the CDR3 reads CASSVGGLSSYEQYF. The CDR3 nucleotides are TGTGCCAGCAGCGTAGGGGGCCTAAGCTCCTACGAGCAGTACTTC.

The chain combines TRBV6-6 with TRBJ1-6; D may be TRBD1 (6 bases). Germline V CDR1 and CDR2: MNHNY, SVGAGI (reference sequence). This CDR3 region has 14 residues. V gave up 4 bases and J gave up 10 bases, with 14 bases separating them. For the CDR3, the DNA is TGTGCCAGCAGTTCTGGACAGCCTGTATCACCCCTCCACTTT. Protein sequence: CASSSGQPVSPLHF.

The chain recombines TRBV6-2 or TRBV6-3 with TRBJ2-7; a possible D gene is TRBD1 (5 bases). The V end lost 2 bases, the J end lost 4 bases, and 12 bases lay between the germline ends. The CDR3 contains 14 residues. The germline V gene encodes CDR1 MNHEY and CDR2 SVGEGT. The CDR3 region has the DNA TGTGCCAGCAGTTACGGGCAGGGTGTATACGAGCAGTACTTC. It encodes CASSYGQGVYEQYF.